This T cell receptor beta chain emerged from a study of CD8 T cells in ankylosing spondylitis (TCRdb year 2017). Background for the entire study: The study set out to find disease-linked TCR variants by profiling T cell receptor beta repertoires in ankylosing spondylitis patients and healthy donors. The whole study cohort included roughly 110 healthy donors and under 30 ankylosing spondylitis patients. Samples of peripheral blood were taken, and for ankylosing spondylitis patients, synovial fluid was collected as well.

Study-wide conclusions, independent of this receptor: According to the report, matched synovial fluid samples from ankylosing spondylitis patients were significantly enriched for the disease-linked clones. A TCR beta motif of several highly homologous amino acid variants appeared characteristic of blood from ankylosing spondylitis patients. The disease-linked clones had a CD8+ phenotype and were found at relatively low frequencies in peripheral blood. Some TCR beta motif variants had previously been reported in synovial fluid and blood of reactive arthritis patients, which suggested common disease-initiation mechanisms.

This clonotype has more than one count but fewer than ten. Its binding antigen is unknown. Per-base qualities were not stored, and no clone one base away is much larger. For sequencing, an Illumina HiSeq 2500 was employed. Quantitative 5'-RACE with molecular barcodes was the method used to prepare the TCR beta libraries. As for how the authors treated the data: A new computational method based on a probabilistic model of VDJ rearrangement was used to identify disease-linked TCR variants. Clones were called with MiXCR by TCRdb after fastp trimmed the public reads at Q25, and only in-frame beta chains were retained. Identical CDR3 proteins give one entry, which carries the most common genes and DNA. Clone size and V and J calls follow TCRdb, not the original study. The sample records 700,000 to 1,000,000 distinct CDR3 sequences, 12% of which are singletons. The ten largest clones add up to less than 0.65% of the sample.

Trimming costs V 4 bases and J 6 bases, and their ends lie 27 bases apart. The germline V gene (reference sequence) provides CDR1 SGHAT and CDR2 FQDESV. Inclusive of the bounding cysteine and phenylalanine, the CDR3 is 18 residues long. The retained sequence is limited to the CDR3, 54 bases, with the frame set at the first base. The specimen sequenced was blood, either unsorted or a sorted T cell fraction (not recorded which). The sequence joins TRBV11-1 to TRBJ1-1; D gene: possibly TRBD1, on 5 matching bases. The TCR comes from a male donor with ankylosing spondylitis. The sequence in DNA is TGTGCCAGCAGCTCTGCCTACTTCCTTACAGGTTCGTCCCCTGAAGCTTTCTTT. The encoded protein is CASSSAYFLTGSSPEAFF. With all but the CDR3 taken from the reference TRBV11-1 and TRBJ1-1 genes, the full variable domain is: EAEVAQSPRYKITEKSQAVAFWCDPISGHATLYWYRQILGQGPELLVQFQDESVVDDSQLPKDRFSAERLKGVDSTLKIQPAELGDSAMYLCASSSAYFLTGSSPEAFFGQGTRLTVV.